One sample yielded the 8 T cell receptor beta chains listed below, sequenced in a study of shared clonotypes between healthy human individuals. As defined, naive CD8 cells were CD45RO-negative and positively selected for CCR7, with terminally differentiated effector memory CD45RA+ cells excluded. Using immunoSEQ multiplex PCR, the repertoire was profiled, and TCRdb retains in-frame clones only, with some absent. The sample holds roughly 1,800,000 clones, approximately 95% seen once. The sequencing sample was made of naive CD8+ T cells sorted from blood. All receptors come from a man aged 18 to 35 in good health.

Note on this clone: Other DNA sequences within the sample encode an identical CDR3. The chain couples TRBV5-4 to TRBJ2-2; possibly TRBD1 or TRBD2 for D (5 bases each). Germline values: CDR1 SGHNT, CDR2 YYREEE (reference sequence). This CDR3 is built from 12 residues. V gave up 4 bases and J gave up 6 bases, with 7 bases separating them. In nucleotides, the CDR3 is TGTGCCAGCAGCCTGGGGGCCGGGGAGCTGTTTTTT. It yields the protein CASSLGAGELFF.

This clone came up once. The chain uses TRBV5-6 and TRBJ2-7, with TRBD1 matching 7 bases. V gave up 2 bases and J gave up 2 bases; unmatched junction bases: 7. Looked up from germline, CDR1 is SGHDT and CDR2 is YYEEEE. This CDR3 has 15 residues. CDR3 residues: CASSFTGVPAYEQYF. CDR3 nucleotide sequence: TGTGCCAGCAGCTTTACAGGGGTGCCGGCCTACGAGCAGTACTTC. Using reference TRBV5-6 and TRBJ2-7 for the parts outside the CDR3, the full variable domain is DAGVTQSPTHLIKTRGQQVTLRCSPKSGHDTVSWYQQALGQGPQFIFQYYEEEERQRGNFPDRFSGHQFPNYSSELNVNALLLGDSALYLCASSFTGVPAYEQYFGPGTRLTVT.

The CDR3: CASSETGPGDTEAFF. CDR3 in DNA: TGTGCCAGCAGTGAGACGGGACCGGGAGACACTGAAGCTTTCTTT. This chain connects TRBV6-1 to TRBJ1-1; tentatively, D is TRBD1 (5 bases). Deletions cut 3 bases from V and 3 bases from J, with 14 bases between. Germline CDR1 reads MNHNS; CDR2 reads SASEGT. The CDR3 covers 15 residues.

This chain's CDR3 is CASSPGSGSYEQYF. The CDR3 region has the DNA TGTGCCAGTAGCCCGGGCAGCGGCTCCTACGAGCAGTACTTC. The rearrangement joins TRBV19 to TRBJ2-7; the D gene is possibly TRBD2 (5 bases). The length of the CDR3 is 14 residues. Germline V lookup: CDR1 LNHDA, CDR2 SQIVND (reference sequence). V was clipped by 6 bases and J by 0 bases, with 12 bases between them. Supplemented by reference TRBV19 and TRBJ2-7, the full variable domain reads DGGITQSPKYLFRKEGQNVTLSCEQNLNHDAMYWYRQDPGQGLRLIYYSQIVNDFQKGDIAEGYSVSREKKESFPLTVTSAQKNPTAFYLCASSPGSGSYEQYFGPGTRLTVT.

This chain uses TRBV7-9 with TRBJ2-5, with 14 bases matching TRBD2. Per the germline V gene, CDR1 is SEHNR and CDR2 is FQNEAQ (reference sequence). V was pared by 5 bases and J by 5 bases, with 7 bases of the junction left unmatched. The CDR3 contains 16 residues. The CDR3 here is CASSETSGGARETQYF. In DNA form, the CDR3 reads TGTGCCAGCAGCGAGACTAGCGGGGGGGCACGGGAGACCCAGTACTTC. The entire variable domain, with the rest obtained from reference TRBV7-9 and TRBJ2-5, is as follows: DTGVSQNPRHKITKRGQNVTFRCDPISEHNRLYWYRQTLGQGPEFLTYFQNEAQLEKSRLLSDRFSAERPKGSFSTLEIQRTEQGDSAMYLCASSETSGGARETQYFGPGTRLLVL.

A remark on this clone: Other nucleotide sequences in the sample specify the same CDR3. The chain couples TRBV5-1 to TRBJ1-2, with D perhaps matching TRBD1 (5 bases). CDR1 is SGHRS and CDR2 is YFSETQ in the germline V gene. The CDR3 length is 14 residues. V was shortened by 0 bases and J by 2 bases, with 8 bases between the two germline ends. The CDR3 DNA follows: TGCGCCAGCAGCTTGGAGACAGCCAACTATGGCTACACCTTC. Protein product: CASSLETANYGYTF.

The genes are TRBV13 and TRBJ2-7; D possibly corresponds to TRBD1 (5 bases). Trimming shortened V by 4 bases and J by 0 bases, and 16 bases separated the two germline ends. Germline V gene data show CDR1 as PRHDT and CDR2 as FYEKMQ (reference sequence). CDR3 length equals 16 residues. Here the CDR3 reads CASSSAEGALSYEQYF. In DNA, the CDR3 is TGTGCCAGCAGCTCCGCCGAAGGGGCCCTCTCCTACGAGCAGTACTTC.

Notes on this clone: This CDR3 is also generated by other DNA sequences in the sample. V is TRBV4-3 and J is TRBJ2-7; the match to TRBD2 covers 7 bases. The V gene end was trimmed by 1 base and the J gene end by 2 bases; junction bases not matched to a gene: 5. Per germline, CDR1 LGHNA and CDR2 YSLEER. This CDR3 region has 15 residues. This CDR3 is CASSQVASGTYEQYF. CDR3 bases: TGCGCCAGCAGCCAAGTGGCTAGCGGCACCTACGAGCAGTACTTC.